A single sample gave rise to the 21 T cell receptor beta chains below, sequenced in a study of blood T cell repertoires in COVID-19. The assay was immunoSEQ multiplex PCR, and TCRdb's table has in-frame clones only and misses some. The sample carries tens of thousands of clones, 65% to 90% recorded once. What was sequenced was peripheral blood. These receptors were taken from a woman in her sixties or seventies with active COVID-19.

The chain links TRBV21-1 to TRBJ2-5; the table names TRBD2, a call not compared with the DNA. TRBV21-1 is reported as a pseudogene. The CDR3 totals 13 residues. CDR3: CASSWGLGETQYF. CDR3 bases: TGTGCCAGCAGCTGGGGACTAGGGGAGACCCAGTACTTC.

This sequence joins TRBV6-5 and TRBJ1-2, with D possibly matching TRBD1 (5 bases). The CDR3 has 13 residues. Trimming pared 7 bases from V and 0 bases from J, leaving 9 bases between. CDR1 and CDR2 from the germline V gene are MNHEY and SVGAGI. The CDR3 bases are TGTGCCAGCATTTTGACAGCTAACTATGGCTACACCTTC. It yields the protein CASILTANYGYTF.

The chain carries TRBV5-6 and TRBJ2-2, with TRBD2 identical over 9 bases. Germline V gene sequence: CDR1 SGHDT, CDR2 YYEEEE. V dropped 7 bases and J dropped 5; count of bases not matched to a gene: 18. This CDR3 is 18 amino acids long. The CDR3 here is CASHYRRSHAGGTGELFF. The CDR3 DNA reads TGTGCCAGCCATTATCGGAGAAGCCATGCGGGAGGGACCGGGGAGCTGTTTTTT.

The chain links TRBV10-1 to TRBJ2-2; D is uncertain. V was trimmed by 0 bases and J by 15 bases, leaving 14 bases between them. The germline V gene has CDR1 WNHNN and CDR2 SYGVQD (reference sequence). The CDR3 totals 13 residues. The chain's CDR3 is CASSESIVSTMFF. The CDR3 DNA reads TGCGCCAGCAGTGAGTCTATAGTTTCAACGATGTTTTTT.

The chain's CDR3 is CASYRGPPIIGELFF. In DNA, the CDR3 is TGTGCCTCCTACAGGGGACCCCCTATTATCGGGGAGCTGTTTTTT. The J gene is TRBJ2-2, the V gene TRBV19, with 7 bases fitting TRBD1. The CDR3 loop spans 15 amino acids. Trimming removed 11 bases from V and 7 bases from J; junction bases left unmatched: 16. Germline V CDR1 and CDR2: LNHDA, SQIVND (reference sequence).

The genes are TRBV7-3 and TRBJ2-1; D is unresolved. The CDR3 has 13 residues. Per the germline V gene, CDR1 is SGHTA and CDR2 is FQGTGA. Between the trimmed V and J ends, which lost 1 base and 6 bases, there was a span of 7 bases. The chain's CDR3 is CASSLISLNEQFF. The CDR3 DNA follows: TGTGCCAGCAGCTTAATTAGTCTCAATGAGCAGTTCTTC.

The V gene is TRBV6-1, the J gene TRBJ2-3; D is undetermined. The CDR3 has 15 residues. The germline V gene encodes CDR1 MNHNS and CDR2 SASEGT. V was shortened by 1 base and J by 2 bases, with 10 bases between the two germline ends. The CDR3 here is CASSEVPRPTDTQYF. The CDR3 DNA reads TGTGCCAGCAGTGAAGTCCCCAGGCCCACAGATACGCAGTATTTT.

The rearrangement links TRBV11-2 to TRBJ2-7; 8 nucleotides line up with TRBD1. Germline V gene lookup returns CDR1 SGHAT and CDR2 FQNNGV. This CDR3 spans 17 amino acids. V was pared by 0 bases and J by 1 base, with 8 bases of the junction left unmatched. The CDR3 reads CASSLDRGRGLSYEQYF. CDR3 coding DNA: TGTGCCAGCAGCTTAGACAGGGGGCGTGGGTTATCCTACGAGCAGTACTTC.

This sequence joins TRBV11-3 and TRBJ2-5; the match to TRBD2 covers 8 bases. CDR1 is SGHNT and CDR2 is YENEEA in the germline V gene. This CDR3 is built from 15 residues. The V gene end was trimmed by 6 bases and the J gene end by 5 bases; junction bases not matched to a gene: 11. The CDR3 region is CASSRTGREGETQYF. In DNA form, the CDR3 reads TGTGCCAGCAGTCGAACGGGACGGGAGGGGGAGACCCAGTACTTC. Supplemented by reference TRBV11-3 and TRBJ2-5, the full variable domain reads EAGVVQSPRYKIIEKKQPVAFWCNPISGHNTLYWYLQNLGQGPELLIRYENEEAVDDSQLPKDRFSAERLKGVDSTLKIQPAELGDSAVYLCASSRTGREGETQYFGPGTRLLVL.

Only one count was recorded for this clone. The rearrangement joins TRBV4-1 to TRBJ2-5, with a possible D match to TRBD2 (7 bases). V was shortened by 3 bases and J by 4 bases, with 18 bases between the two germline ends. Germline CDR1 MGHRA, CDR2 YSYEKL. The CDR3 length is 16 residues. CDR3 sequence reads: CASSHGGGRGRETQYF. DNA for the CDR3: TGCGCCAGCAGCCATGGGGGGGGCCGAGGTCGAGAGACCCAGTACTTC.

The CDR3 DNA sequence: TGTGCCAGCAGCTTAGCGTTTGGACAGGGGAACACTGAAGCTTTCTTT. It yields the protein CASSLAFGQGNTEAFF. The genes are TRBV7-8 and TRBJ1-1; 8 bases agree with TRBD1. CDR1 and CDR2 from the germline V gene are SGHVS and FQNEAQ. Trimming took 0 bases from V and 1 from J; bases not matched to a gene: 4. This CDR3 is 16 amino acids long.

This chain's CDR3 is CASIPGGGETQYF. Written as DNA, the CDR3 is TGTGCCAGTATCCCGGGGGGCGGAGAGACCCAGTACTTC. V is TRBV19 and J is TRBJ2-5, with D possibly matching TRBD2 (7 bases). This CDR3 has 13 residues. The germline CDR1 and CDR2 sequences are LNHDA and SQIVND (reference sequence). V shed 7 bases and J shed 4 bases, with 13 bases lying between them.

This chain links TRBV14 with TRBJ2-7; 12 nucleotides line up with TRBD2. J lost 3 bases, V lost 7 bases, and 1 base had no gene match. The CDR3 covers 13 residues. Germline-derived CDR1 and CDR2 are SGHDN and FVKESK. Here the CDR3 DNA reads TGTGCCAGCAAGACTAGCGGGGGCTACGAGCAGTACTTC. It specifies CASKTSGGYEQYF.

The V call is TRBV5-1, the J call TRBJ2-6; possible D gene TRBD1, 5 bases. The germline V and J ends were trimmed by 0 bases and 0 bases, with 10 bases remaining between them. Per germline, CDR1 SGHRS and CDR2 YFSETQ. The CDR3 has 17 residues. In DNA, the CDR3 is TGCGCCAGCAGCTTGGCTGTTCAGGGCTCTGGGGCCAACGTCCTGACTTTC. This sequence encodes CASSLAVQGSGANVLTF.

This chain's CDR3 is CASSNRGQGRGEQYF. CDR3 bases: TGTGCCAGCAGCAACCGTGGACAGGGGAGGGGCGAGCAGTACTTC. The chain recombines TRBV6-6 with TRBJ2-7; TRBD1 aligns across 9 bases. CDR1 and CDR2 from the germline V gene are MNHNY and SVGAGI (reference sequence). Trimming removed 6 bases from V and 6 bases from J; junction bases left unmatched: 12. The CDR3 extends over 15 amino acids.

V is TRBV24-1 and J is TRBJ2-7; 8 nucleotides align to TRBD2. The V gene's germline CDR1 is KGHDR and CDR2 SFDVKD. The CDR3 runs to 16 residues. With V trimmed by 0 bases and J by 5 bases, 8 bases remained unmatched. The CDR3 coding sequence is TGTGCCACCAGTGATTTGAAAGTGGAGCGGGAGCACGAGCAGTACTTC. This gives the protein CATSDLKVEREHEQYF.

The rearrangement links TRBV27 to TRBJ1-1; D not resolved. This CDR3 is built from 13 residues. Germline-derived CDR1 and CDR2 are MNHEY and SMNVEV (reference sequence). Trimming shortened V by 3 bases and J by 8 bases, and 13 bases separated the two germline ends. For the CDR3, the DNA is TGTGCCAGCAGTTTGAGTGAGGGCACCGAAGCTTTCTTT. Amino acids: CASSLSEGTEAFF.

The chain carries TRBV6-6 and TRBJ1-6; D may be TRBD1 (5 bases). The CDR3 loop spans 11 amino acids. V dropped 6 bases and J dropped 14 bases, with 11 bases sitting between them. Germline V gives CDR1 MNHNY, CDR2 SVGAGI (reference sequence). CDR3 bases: TGTGCCAGCAGCCCGGGGGGAACCCTCCACTTT. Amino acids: CASSPGGTLHF.

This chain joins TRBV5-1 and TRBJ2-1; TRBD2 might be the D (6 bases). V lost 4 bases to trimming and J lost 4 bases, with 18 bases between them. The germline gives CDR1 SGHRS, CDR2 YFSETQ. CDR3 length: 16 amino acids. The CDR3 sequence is CASSPPPAGGYNEQFF. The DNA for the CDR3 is TGCGCCAGCAGCCCGCCTCCAGCGGGTGGATACAATGAGCAGTTCTTC.

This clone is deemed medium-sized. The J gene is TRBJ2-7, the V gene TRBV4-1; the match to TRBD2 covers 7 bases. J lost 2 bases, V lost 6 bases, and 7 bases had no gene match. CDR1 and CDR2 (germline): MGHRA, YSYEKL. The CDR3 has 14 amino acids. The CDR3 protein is CASSAREEPYEQYF. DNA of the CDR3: TGCGCCAGCAGTGCACGGGAGGAGCCCTACGAGCAGTACTTC.

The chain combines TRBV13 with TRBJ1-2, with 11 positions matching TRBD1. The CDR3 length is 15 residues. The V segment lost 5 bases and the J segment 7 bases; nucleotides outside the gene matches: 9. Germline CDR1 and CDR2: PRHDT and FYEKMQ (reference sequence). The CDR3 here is CASSLYGQGARGYTF. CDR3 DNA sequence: TGTGCCAGCAGCCTATACGGACAGGGGGCGCGTGGCTACACCTTC.